The T cell receptor (beta chain) under discussion was sequenced for a study of cytomegalovirus exposure and HLA in healthy donors. Overall study results and limits: CMV serostatus stood as the only immune exposure information on hand. Association of a missense DCLRE1C variant with TCR beta V- and J-gene trimming was reported in a later analysis. A further, later analysis showed that HLA-associated TCR beta chains (compared with equally common others) were more clonally expanded.

The PCR employed 60 Vbeta primers together with 13 Jbeta primers. TCRdb's copy holds only in-frame clones and misses some; the assay was immunoSEQ multiplex PCR. The table lists 150,000 to 200,000 clones. Turning to this clone: Its target is unknown.

Everyone who donated was a healthy bone marrow donor. Germline CDR1 reads MNHNS; CDR2 reads SASEGT. The CDR3 length is 16 residues. Sequences were obtained from PBMCs. The receptor was derived from a man younger than 45 in good health and CMV-seronegative. The V call is TRBV6-1, the J call TRBJ2-5; 7 bases match TRBD1. The J call may not be correct, given that the DNA end is closer to TRBJ2-7. The CDR3 bases are TGTGCCAGCAGTGGACCGGGACAGCGAGATCCCTACGAGCAGTACTTC. It encodes CASSGPGQRDPYEQYF.